This TCR beta chain was found in a study of vaccination and CD4 T cells after COVID-19. At the level of the study: In the convalescent group, nasal swab PCR was SARS-CoV-2 positive; roughly 9 cases were mild and one severe.

Regarding treatment: approximately 9-day PBMC culture with coronavirus spike peptide pools or control peptides (ViraFEST assay). About 2 million PBMCs were grown per well alongside roughly 10 IU/ml IL-2 and 10 ug/ml peptide pools. V was trimmed by 5 bases and J by 2 bases, leaving 13 bases between them. The germline V gene has CDR1 DFQATT and CDR2 SNEGSKA (reference sequence). The CDR3 has 14 amino acids. Cultured CD4+ T cell DNA underwent sequencing with the Oncomine TCR Beta short-read assay. TCRdb called the PCR reads again in MiXCR, with one record for every CDR3 protein. The sample includes around 19,000 distinct CDR3 sequences, 60% of them seen just once. On this clonotype: Its antigen is undetermined.

The input for sequencing was CD4+ T cells from blood, cultured in vitro, taken after SARS-CoV-2 vaccination. The receptor was isolated from a human donor who had recovered from COVID-19. The V gene is TRBV20-1, the J gene TRBJ1-3; D is perhaps TRBD1 (5 bases). The CDR3: CSAGGATAGNTIYF. CDR3 bases: TGCAGTGCTGGGGGAGCCACGGCTGGAAACACCATATATTTT.